This entry lists 8 T cell receptor beta chains sequenced from one sample in a study of ipilimumab plus nivolumab after autologous stem cell transplantation. Clones were sequenced by immunoSEQ multiplex PCR, and TCRdb holds only the in-frame ones, with some missing. This sample has roughly 45,000 clones, with more than 70% found just once. The input for sequencing was PBMCs, taken in a trial of ipilimumab plus nivolumab as post-transplant consolidation. Source of these receptors: a male donor with multiple myeloma.

The chain combines TRBV7-3 with TRBJ1-1, with TRBD1 matching 8 bases. Losses at the gene ends were 5 bases for V and 5 bases for J; bases not matched to a gene: 7. There are 14 residues in the CDR3. Germline V gives CDR1 SGHTA, CDR2 FQGTGA. The CDR3 nucleotides are TGTGCCAGCAGCAACGGACAGGGTTCGACTGAAGCTTTCTTT. Its protein is CASSNGQGSTEAFF.

This chain connects TRBV7-3 to TRBJ1-2; 9 nucleotides line up with TRBD1. The junction had 1 base not matched to a gene; V was cut back by 0 bases and J by 2 bases. The CDR3 totals 15 residues. Germline V gene sequence: CDR1 SGHTA, CDR2 FQGTGA. The CDR3 sequence: CASSLTGTGNYGYTF. In DNA, the CDR3 is TGTGCCAGCAGCTTAACGGGGACAGGGAACTATGGCTACACCTTC. Full variable domain (outside the CDR3, taken from reference TRBV7-3 and TRBJ1-2): GAGVSQTPSNKVTEKGKYVELRCDPISGHTALYWYRQSLGQGPEFLIYFQGTGAADDSGLPNDRFFAVRPEGSVSTLKIQRTERGDSAVYLCASSLTGTGNYGYTFGSGTRLTVV.

J is TRBJ2-1 and V is TRBV5-1; D gene uncertain. The germline V gene encodes CDR1 SGHRS and CDR2 YFSETQ. V dropped 4 bases and J dropped 8 bases, with 7 bases sitting between them. The CDR3 runs 11 residues. CDR3 sequence (DNA): TGCGCCAGCAGCGGAGACCATGAGCAGTTCTTC. Its protein product is CASSGDHEQFF.

This clone was seen only a few times. The rearrangement uses TRBV5-6 and TRBJ1-1; D gene unclear. The V gene's germline CDR1 is SGHDT and CDR2 YYEEEE. Trimming removed 4 bases from V and 4 bases from J, with 11 bases in between. CDR3 length: 13 residues. The CDR3 nucleotides are TGTGCCAGCAGCCGAGATGTGGGCACTGAAGCTTTCTTT. Translated: CASSRDVGTEAFF.

The chain joins TRBV6-1 to TRBJ2-7; 10 bases line up with TRBD1. J was trimmed by 0 bases and V by 4 bases; bases with no gene match: 9. The germline CDR1 and CDR2 sequences are MNHNS and SASEGT. CDR3 size: 17 residues. CDR3 residues: CASSATGTGALSYEQYF. Written as DNA, the CDR3 is TGTGCCAGCAGTGCCACCGGGACAGGGGCCCTCTCCTACGAGCAGTACTTC.

The chain joins TRBV19 to TRBJ1-1; weak D call: TRBD1 (6 bases). Trimming took 7 bases from V and 0 from J, leaving 12 bases between them. Germline-derived CDR1 and CDR2 are LNHDA and SQIVND (reference sequence). The CDR3 contains 14 residues. The CDR3 DNA sequence: TGTGCCAGTAAGGGGGGGGCGATGAACACTGAAGCTTTCTTT. This codes for CASKGGAMNTEAFF.

V gene TRBV28 combines with J gene TRBJ1-5; maybe TRBD1 (6 bases). The CDR3 extends over 16 amino acids. V was cut by 6 bases and J by 0 bases, with 15 bases left in between. Germline V gene data show CDR1 as MDHEN and CDR2 as SYDVKM. The CDR3 here is CASRDLAGVSNQPQHF. In DNA form, the CDR3 reads TGTGCCAGCAGAGATTTGGCAGGGGTTAGCAATCAGCCCCAGCATTTT.

The chain joins TRBV7-8 to TRBJ1-1, with D tentatively TRBD1 (5 bases). The germline V and J ends were trimmed by 5 bases and 0 bases, with 16 bases remaining between them. The CDR3 length is 16 residues. In germline, CDR1 is SGHVS, CDR2 FQNEAQ. The chain's CDR3 is CASSEQPGLMNTEAFF. CDR3 DNA: TGTGCCAGCAGCGAACAACCGGGACTGATGAACACTGAAGCTTTCTTT.